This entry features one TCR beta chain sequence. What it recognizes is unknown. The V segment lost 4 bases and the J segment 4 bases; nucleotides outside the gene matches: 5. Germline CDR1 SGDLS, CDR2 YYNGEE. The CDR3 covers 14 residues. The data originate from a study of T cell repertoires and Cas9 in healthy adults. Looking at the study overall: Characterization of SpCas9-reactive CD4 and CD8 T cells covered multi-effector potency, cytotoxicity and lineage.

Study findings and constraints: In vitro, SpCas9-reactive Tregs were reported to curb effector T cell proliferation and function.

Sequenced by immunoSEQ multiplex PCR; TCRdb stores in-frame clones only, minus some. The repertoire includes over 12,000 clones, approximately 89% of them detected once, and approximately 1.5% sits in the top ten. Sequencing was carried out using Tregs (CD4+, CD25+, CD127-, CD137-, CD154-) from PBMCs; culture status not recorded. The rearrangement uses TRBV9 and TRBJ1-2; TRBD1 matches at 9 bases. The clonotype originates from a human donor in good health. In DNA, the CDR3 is TGTGCCAGCAGCCCGATGACAGGGGGCTATGGCTACACCTTC. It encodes CASSPMTGGYGYTF.